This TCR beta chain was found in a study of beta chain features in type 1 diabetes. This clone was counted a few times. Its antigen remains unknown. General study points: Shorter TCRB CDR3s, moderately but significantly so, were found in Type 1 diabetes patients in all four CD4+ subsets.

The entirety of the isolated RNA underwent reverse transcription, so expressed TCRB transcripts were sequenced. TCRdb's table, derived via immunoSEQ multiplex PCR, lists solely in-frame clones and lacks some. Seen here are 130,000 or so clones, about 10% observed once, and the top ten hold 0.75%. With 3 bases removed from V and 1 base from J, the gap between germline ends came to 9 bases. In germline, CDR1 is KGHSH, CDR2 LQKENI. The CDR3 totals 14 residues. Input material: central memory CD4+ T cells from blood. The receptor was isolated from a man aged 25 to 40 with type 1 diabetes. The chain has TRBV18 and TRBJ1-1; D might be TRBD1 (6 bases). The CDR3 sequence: CASSPRGPNTEAFF. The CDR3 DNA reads TGTGCCAGCTCACCCAGGGGTCCGAACACTGAAGCTTTCTTT.